This T cell receptor beta chain was identified during a study of identical twins. Germline V CDR1 and CDR2: MRHNA, SNTAGT. J lost 8 bases, V lost 8 bases, and 17 bases had no gene match. The CDR3 consists of 16 residues. One entry per CDR3 protein, called by TCRdb with MiXCR from the 5' RACE reads. Altogether about 720,000 distinct CDR3 sequences are present, 8.6% being singletons, with the ten largest covering around 0.98%. The sample was also linked to a second study, of yellow fever vaccine responses in identical twins.

The sequence was obtained from a woman under 30 in good health. The chain couples TRBV6-4 to TRBJ2-1, with TRBD2 matching over 8 bases. Sample: PBMCs. CDR3 coding DNA: TGTGCCAGCTTGGCCGGGACTAGGTCAAGGGGCGATGAGCAGTTCTTC. It encodes CASLAGTRSRGDEQFF.